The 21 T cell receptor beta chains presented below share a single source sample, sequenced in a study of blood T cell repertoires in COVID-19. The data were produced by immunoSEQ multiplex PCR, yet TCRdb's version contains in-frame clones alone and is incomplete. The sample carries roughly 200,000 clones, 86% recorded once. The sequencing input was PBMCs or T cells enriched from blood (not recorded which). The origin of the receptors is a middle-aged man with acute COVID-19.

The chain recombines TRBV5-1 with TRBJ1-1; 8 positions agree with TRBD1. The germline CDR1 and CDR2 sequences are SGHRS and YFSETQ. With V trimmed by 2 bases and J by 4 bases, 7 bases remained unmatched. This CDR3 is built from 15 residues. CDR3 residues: CASSFELTGGTEAFF. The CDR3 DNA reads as TGCGCCAGCAGCTTCGAACTAACAGGGGGCACTGAAGCTTTCTTT.

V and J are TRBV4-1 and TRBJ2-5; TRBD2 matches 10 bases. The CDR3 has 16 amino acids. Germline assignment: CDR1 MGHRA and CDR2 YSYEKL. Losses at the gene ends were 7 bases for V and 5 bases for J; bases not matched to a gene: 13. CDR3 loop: CASTPKLAGAEETQYF. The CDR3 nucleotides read TGCGCCAGCACCCCAAAGCTAGCGGGAGCCGAGGAGACCCAGTACTTC.

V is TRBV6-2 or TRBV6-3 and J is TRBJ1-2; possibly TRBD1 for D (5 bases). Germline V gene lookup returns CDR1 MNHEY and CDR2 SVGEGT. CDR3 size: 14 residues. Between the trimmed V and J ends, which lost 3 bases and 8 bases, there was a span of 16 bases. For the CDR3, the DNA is TGTGCCAGCAGTTATATCCAGGGTGGGGTCGGCTACACCTTC. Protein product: CASSYIQGGVGYTF.

The CDR3 coding sequence is TGTGCCAGCACAGGGGGCCGATACACTGAAGCTTTCTTT. This encodes CASTGGRYTEAFF. The chain employs TRBV30 and TRBJ1-1; 9 bases match TRBD1. Germline V lookup: CDR1 GTSNPN, CDR2 SVGIG (reference sequence). V was pared by 8 bases and J by 3 bases, with 7 bases of the junction left unmatched. The CDR3 loop spans 13 amino acids.

The CDR3 DNA reads TGTGCTAGTGGTTTGGGGACAGCTAACTATGGCTACACCTTC. Encoded protein: CASGLGTANYGYTF. The chain has TRBV12-5 and TRBJ1-2, with D possibly being TRBD1 (6 bases). Trimming removed 1 base at V and 0 bases at J, with 6 bases between. Germline loops: CDR1 LGHNT, CDR2 FRNRAP. This CDR3 has 14 residues.

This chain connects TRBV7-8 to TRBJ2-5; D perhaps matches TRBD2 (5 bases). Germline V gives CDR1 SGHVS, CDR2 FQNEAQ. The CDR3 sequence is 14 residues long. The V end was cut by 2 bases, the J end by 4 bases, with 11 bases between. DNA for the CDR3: TGTGCCAGCAGCTTACCGGGAACCTCAGAGACCCAGTACTTC. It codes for CASSLPGTSETQYF. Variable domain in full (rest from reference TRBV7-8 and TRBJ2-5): GAGVSQSPRYKVAKRGQDVALRCDPISGHVSLFWYQQALGQGPEFLTYFQNEAQLDKSGLPSDRFFAERPEGSVSTLKIQRTQQEDSAVYLCASSLPGTSETQYFGPGTRLLVL.

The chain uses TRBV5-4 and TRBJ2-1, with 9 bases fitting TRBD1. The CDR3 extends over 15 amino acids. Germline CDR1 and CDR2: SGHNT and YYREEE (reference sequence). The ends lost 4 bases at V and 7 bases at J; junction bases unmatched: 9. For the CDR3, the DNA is TGTGCCAGCAGCATATCCGGGACAGGGTGGAATGAGCAGTTCTTC. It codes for CASSISGTGWNEQFF.

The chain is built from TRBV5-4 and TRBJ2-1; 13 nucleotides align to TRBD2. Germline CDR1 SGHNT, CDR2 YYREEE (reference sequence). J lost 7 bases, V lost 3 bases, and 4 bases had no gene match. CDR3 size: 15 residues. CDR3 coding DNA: TGTGCCAGCAGCTCCGGGACTAGCGGGGCTAATGAGCAGTTCTTC. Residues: CASSSGTSGANEQFF.

In nucleotides, the CDR3 is TGTGCCAGCAGCTTGGGTCAGGGGGCCGATCAGCCCCAGCATTTT. Encoded protein: CASSLGQGADQPQHF. The chain couples TRBV9 to TRBJ1-5; 8 bases agree with TRBD1. The CDR3 length is 15 residues. With 4 bases clipped from V and 5 bases from J, the junction kept 8 bases outside the gene matches. The germline V gene encodes CDR1 SGDLS and CDR2 YYNGEE.

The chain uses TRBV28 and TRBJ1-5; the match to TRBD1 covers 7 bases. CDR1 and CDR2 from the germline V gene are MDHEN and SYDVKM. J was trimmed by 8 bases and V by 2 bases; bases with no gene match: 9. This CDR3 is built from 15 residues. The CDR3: CASSLLEGAVEPQHF. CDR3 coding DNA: TGTGCCAGCAGTTTACTCGAGGGGGCTGTGGAGCCCCAGCATTTT.

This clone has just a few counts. CDR3 nucleotides: TGTGCCAGCAGTAACAGCGGTTCAGATACGCAGTATTTT. Its translation: CASSNSGSDTQYF. The chain has TRBV6-2 or TRBV6-3 and TRBJ2-3; weak D call: TRBD2 (5 bases). V dropped 5 bases and J dropped 4 bases, with 10 bases sitting between them. Looked up from germline, CDR1 is MNHEY and CDR2 is SVGEGT. This CDR3 is built from 13 residues.

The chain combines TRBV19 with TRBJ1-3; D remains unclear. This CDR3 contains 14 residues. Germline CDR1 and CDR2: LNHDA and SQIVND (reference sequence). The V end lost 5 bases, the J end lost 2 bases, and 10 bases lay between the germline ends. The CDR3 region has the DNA TGTGCCAGTAGTCGTGGAGTTACTGGAAACACCATATATTTT. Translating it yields CASSRGVTGNTIYF.

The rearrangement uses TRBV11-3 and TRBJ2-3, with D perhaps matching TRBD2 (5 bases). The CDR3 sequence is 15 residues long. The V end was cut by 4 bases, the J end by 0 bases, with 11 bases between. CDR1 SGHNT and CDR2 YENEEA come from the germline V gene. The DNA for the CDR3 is TGTGCCAGCAGCTCCGGACTGGAGAGCACAGATACGCAGTATTTT. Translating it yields CASSSGLESTDTQYF. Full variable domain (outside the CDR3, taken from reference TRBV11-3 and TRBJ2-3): EAGVVQSPRYKIIEKKQPVAFWCNPISGHNTLYWYLQNLGQGPELLIRYENEEAVDDSQLPKDRFSAERLKGVDSTLKIQPAELGDSAVYLCASSSGLESTDTQYFGPGTRLTVL.

In DNA form, the CDR3 reads TGTGCCAGCAGCCTGACACATGGCTCTGGAAACACCATATATTTT. This codes for CASSLTHGSGNTIYF. The V gene is TRBV13, the J gene TRBJ1-3; D unresolved. Trimming removed 5 bases at V and 0 bases at J, with 11 bases between. This CDR3 spans 15 amino acids. Germline V CDR1 and CDR2: PRHDT, FYEKMQ (reference sequence).

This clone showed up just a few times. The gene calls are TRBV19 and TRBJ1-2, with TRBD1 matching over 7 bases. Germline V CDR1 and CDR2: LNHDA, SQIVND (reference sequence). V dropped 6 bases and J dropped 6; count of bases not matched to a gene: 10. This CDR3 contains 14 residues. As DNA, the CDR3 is TGTGCCAGTAGCGTCCAAGGGGGCAGTAATGGCTACACCTTC. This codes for CASSVQGGSNGYTF.

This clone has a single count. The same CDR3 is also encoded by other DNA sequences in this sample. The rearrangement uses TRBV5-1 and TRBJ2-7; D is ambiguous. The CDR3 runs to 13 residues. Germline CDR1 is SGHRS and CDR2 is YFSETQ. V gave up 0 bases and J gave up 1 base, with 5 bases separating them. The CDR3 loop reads CASSLGQSYEQYF. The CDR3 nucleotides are TGCGCCAGCAGCTTGGGTCAGTCCTACGAGCAGTACTTC.

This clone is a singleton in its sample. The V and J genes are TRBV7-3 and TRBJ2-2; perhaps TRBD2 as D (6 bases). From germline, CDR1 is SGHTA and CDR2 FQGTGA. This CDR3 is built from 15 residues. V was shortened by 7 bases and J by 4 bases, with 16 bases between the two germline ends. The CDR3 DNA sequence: TGTGCCAGCAAACGCGGGGCAGAAAGCACCGGGGAGCTGTTTTTT. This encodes CASKRGAESTGELFF.

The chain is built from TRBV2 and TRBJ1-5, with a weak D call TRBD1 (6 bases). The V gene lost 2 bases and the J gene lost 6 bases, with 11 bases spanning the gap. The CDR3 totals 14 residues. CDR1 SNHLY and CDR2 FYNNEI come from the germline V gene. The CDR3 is CASSEQGSGQPQHF. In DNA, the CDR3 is TGTGCCAGCAGTGAACAGGGGTCTGGTCAGCCCCAGCATTTT.

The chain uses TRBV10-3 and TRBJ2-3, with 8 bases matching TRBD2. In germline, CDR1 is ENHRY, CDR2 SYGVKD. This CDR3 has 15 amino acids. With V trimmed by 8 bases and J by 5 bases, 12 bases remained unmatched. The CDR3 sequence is CAIGSPGLVRDTQYF. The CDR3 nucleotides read TGTGCCATCGGCTCACCGGGACTAGTTCGAGATACGCAGTATTTT.

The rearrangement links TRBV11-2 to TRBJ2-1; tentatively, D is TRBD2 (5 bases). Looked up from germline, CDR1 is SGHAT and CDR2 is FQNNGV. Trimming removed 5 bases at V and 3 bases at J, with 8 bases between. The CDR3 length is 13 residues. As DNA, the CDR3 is TGTGCCAGCAGCCCCGGGGTCTACAATGAGCAGTTCTTC. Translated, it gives CASSPGVYNEQFF.

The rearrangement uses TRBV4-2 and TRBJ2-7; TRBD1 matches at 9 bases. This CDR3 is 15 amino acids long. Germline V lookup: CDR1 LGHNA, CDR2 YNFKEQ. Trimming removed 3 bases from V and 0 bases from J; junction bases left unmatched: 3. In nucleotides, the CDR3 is TGTGCCAGCAGCCAGACAGGGGGAAGCTCCTACGAGCAGTACTTC. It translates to CASSQTGGSSYEQYF.